This TCR beta chain was recorded in a study of control samples from healthy donors and cancer patients. Sequenced by immunoSEQ multiplex PCR; TCRdb stores in-frame clones only, minus some. The sample carries about 100,000 clones, about 88% recorded once. There are 15 residues in the CDR3. V lost 3 bases to trimming and J lost 5 bases, with 16 bases between them. Germline V CDR1 and CDR2: SEHNR, FQNEAQ (reference sequence). Sequenced input: blood. This chain joins TRBV7-9 and TRBJ1-2; the D gene is possibly TRBD1 (6 bases). The clonotype comes from a woman between 45 and 65 years old in good health. The CDR3 is CASSFTPIGGYGYTF. In DNA, the CDR3 is TGTGCCAGCAGCTTCACTCCTATAGGGGGATATGGCTACACCTTC.